This TCR beta chain was captured in a study of beta chain features in type 1 diabetes (dated by TCRdb to between 2018 and 2020). As for the study more broadly: Mean age, gender distribution, total cell number and subset yield did not differ between patients and healthy donors. A total of roughly 100 million sorted cells were examined across all samples, and the number of cells per subset was strongly correlated with RNA yield. In the study, recently diagnosed type 1 diabetes patients and matched healthy donors were compared on the TCRB repertoires of their sorted circulating CD4+ T cell subsets. Regulatory and stem cell-like memory subsets were isolated from only 8 patients and roughly eight healthy donors, whereas naive and central memory subsets came from all 30 or so donors. Summary of the overall study and its limitations: Because small numbers of individuals were included in the HLA sub-analyses, any influence of HLA type on TCRB rearrangement was left unresolved. Because cDNA rather than genomic DNA was sequenced, highly expressing activated cells could have been over-represented, although no difference in activation and CD3 levels was found between groups. Naive, central memory and regulatory TCRB repertoires appeared more similar among patients than among healthy donors. PCR may preferentially amplify shorter templates, but because patient and control samples were amplified and corrected together, any resulting skew would affect both groups equally. A moderate but significant shortening of TCRB CDR3 length was observed in type 1 diabetes patients in all four CD4+ subsets. Patients with type 1 diabetes made fewer insertions and deleted more nucleotides at VDJ recombination sites, implying thymic rearrangement abnormalities.

From each donor, a single peripheral blood sample of 95 to 150 mL on average was drawn into heparinised tubes. Naive, central memory, regulatory and stem cell-like memory CD4+ T cells were sorted on a BD FACSAria II using a panel including CD45RO, CCR7, CD25, CD127, CD95 and CD27. Every sorted population had a purity above 95%. PBMCs were separated immediately by Lymphoprep density gradient centrifugation and were stained directly, without being cultured. So that batch effects would be minimized, each experiment stained and sorted samples in pairs, pairing one healthy donor with one patient. The entire amount of isolated RNA was reverse transcribed using the High Capacity cDNA Reverse Transcription Kit, so the sequenced TCRB transcripts were expressed ones. Deep immunoSEQ sequencing was applied to naive, central memory and regulatory T cell samples, giving an average of about 3.6 million total reads per sample. Sorted cells were lysed in RLT buffer, and RNA was extracted using DNase-treated RNeasy Micro or Mini kits according to cell number. To prevent cross-contamination, every cell subset was processed on its own, while patient and healthy donor samples were processed together. TCRB sequences were amplified from cDNA with the immunoSEQ multiplex PCR, producing 87-bp fragments spanning the CDR3 region. Amplicons were sequenced on the Illumina HiSeq platform. The authors' analysis ran thus. Synthetic template baselines were used to correct PCR bias computationally, reads within Hamming distance 2 were collapsed, and singletons that could not be merged were discarded. By aligning reads against IMGT, V, D and J genes, CDR3 length, and insertions or deletions at six rearrangement sites were assigned. Clonotype counts were normalized to sorted cell number within each subset before computing true diversity and Gini coefficients with the tcR R package. The overlap coefficient, calculated on TCRB nucleotide sequences, was used to quantify repertoire sharing. As a proxy for the pre-selection repertoire, out-of-frame TCRB sequences from naive cells were analyzed. The table comes from immuneACCESS by way of TCRdb, which keeps in-frame sequences with V and J called. Part of the clones is missing from these tables; in studies checked, under half for an unresolved V gene and the rest for unknown reasons. From that table come the V and J calls and clone size; the DNA was used to work out D and trimming. For this sample there are hundreds of thousands of clones; about 14% appear just once. The ten top clones hold approximately 0.039% of the sample.

There are 15 amino acids in the CDR3, from cysteine to phenylalanine inclusive. Of the read, only the CDR3 DNA is kept; its 45 bases are in frame from base 1. V gives up 4 bases and J gives up 3 bases, and the segment between their germline ends measures 15 bases. Per the germline V gene, MGHDK is the CDR1 and SYGVNS is the CDR2. This clone came up a few times. Its antigen specificity is not known. Base qualities are not provided; no much larger clone lies one nucleotide away. This receptor was taken from a man younger than 30 with type 1 diabetes. Sequencing used naive CD4+ T cells from blood. The cell subset or site label on this specimen signifies: true naive CD4+ T cells. The rearrangement joined TRBV25-1 to TRBJ1-1, with no reliable assignment of the D segment. The CDR3 reads CASSGVRTTYTEAFF. The base sequence is TGTGCCAGCAGTGGTGTGAGAACTACCTACACTGAAGCTTTCTTT.